The 8 T cell receptor beta chains listed next were all sequenced from one sample in a study of shared clonotypes between healthy human individuals. Sequencing was performed with immunoSEQ multiplex PCR; in TCRdb, only in-frame clones are kept and a portion is missing. The data show 2 million to 3 million clones, roughly 93% seen once. The sequencing sample was made of naive CD4+ T cells from PBMCs. Specified subset: CD45RA+ positively selected. The receptors were gathered from a man between 18 and 35 years old in good health. Some clones in this sample may be carry-over from other donors' samples.

The V gene is TRBV19, the J gene TRBJ1-3; unclear D gene. Trimming stripped 11 bases from V and 10 bases from J, with 9 bases between. This CDR3 region has 9 residues. Germline values: CDR1 LNHDA, CDR2 SQIVND (reference sequence). The CDR3 protein is CAGSRTIYF. In DNA form, the CDR3 reads TGTGCCGGCTCCCGTACCATATATTTT.

The chain employs TRBV7-3 and TRBJ2-5; TRBD2 matches 9 bases. Looked up from germline, CDR1 is SGHTA and CDR2 is FQGTGA. The CDR3 contains 15 residues. Unmatched junction bases numbered 3, after V lost 1 base and J lost 3 bases. The DNA of the CDR3 is TGTGCCAGCAGCTTAATAGCTAGCGGGAAAGAGACCCAGTACTTC. It yields the protein CASSLIASGKETQYF.

The chain combines TRBV19 with TRBJ2-3; TRBD1 aligns across 10 bases. Looked up from germline, CDR1 is LNHDA and CDR2 is SQIVND (reference sequence). V lost 8 bases, J lost 3 bases, and 5 bases stayed unmatched. The CDR3 is made up of 14 amino acids. CDR3 DNA sequence: TGTGCCAGTGGCCCGGGACAGGGGACAGATACGCAGTATTTT. It specifies CASGPGQGTDTQYF.

The V call is TRBV7-8, the J call TRBJ1-2, with TRBD1 matching 8 bases. The CDR3 has 15 amino acids. Looked up from germline, CDR1 is SGHVS and CDR2 is FQNEAQ. V was pared by 4 bases and J by 3 bases, with 7 bases of the junction left unmatched. As DNA, the CDR3 is TGTGCCAGCAGCTCCCGGACAGGGTGGGACTATGGCTACACCTTC. It encodes CASSSRTGWDYGYTF.

The chain carries TRBV10-3 and TRBJ2-2; TRBD1 aligns across 10 bases. V was clipped by 3 bases and J by 4 bases; unmatched bases: 14. CDR1 is ENHRY, CDR2 SYGVKD, per germline. The CDR3 has 19 amino acids. The CDR3 DNA reads as TGTGCCATCAGTGAAACGAGGACAGGGGGTTGGCTGAGCACCGGGGAGCTGTTTTTT. This codes for CAISETRTGGWLSTGELFF.

V usage is TRBV5-1 and J usage is TRBJ1-1, with D tentatively TRBD1 (6 bases). V lost 6 bases to trimming and J lost 7 bases, with 10 bases between them. CDR3 length: 11 residues. Germline CDR1 reads SGHRS; CDR2 reads YFSETQ. The CDR3: CASKGEFEAFF. DNA for the CDR3: TGCGCCAGCAAGGGGGAGTTTGAAGCTTTCTTT.

The J gene is TRBJ2-5, the V gene TRBV11-1; 15 nucleotides align to TRBD2. The V gene's germline CDR1 is SGHAT and CDR2 FQDESV (reference sequence). This CDR3 has 19 residues. Trimming cost V 4 bases and J 2 bases; bases outside gene matches: 11. The CDR3 DNA is TGTGCCAGCAGCTCCCCCGGGACTAGCGGGAGGCCGGGACAAGAGACCCAGTACTTC. This encodes CASSSPGTSGRPGQETQYF.

This rearrangement joins TRBV4-3 to TRBJ1-1, with D unclear. This CDR3 is built from 13 residues. CDR1 is LGHNA, CDR2 YSLEER, per germline. V shed 0 bases and J shed 6 bases, with 8 bases lying between them. CDR3 coding DNA: TGCGCCAGCAGCCAAGACGGGTTGGCTGAAGCTTTCTTT. Its translation: CASSQDGLAEAFF.